Below, one T cell receptor beta chain is given with its context. Its target is unknown. Here immunoSEQ multiplex PCR was the method, and the copy in TCRdb shows in-frame clones only, minus some. The repertoire consists of about 10,000 clones, with around 80% occurring once and the leading ten covering roughly 18%. Documented time point: neoterminal ileum biopsy at postoperative endoscopy, about 6 months after surgery. This CDR3 is 17 amino acids long. Trimming took 3 bases from V and 0 from J, leaving 15 bases between them. CDR1 and CDR2 (germline): MNHEY, SMNVEV (reference sequence). This sample was taken from a study of T cell repertoires in ileal Crohn's disease. Study context: All patients had surgery for stricturing (around 60%) or penetrating (about 40%) disease. About half received postoperative treatment, around twelve with thiopurines and around 18 anti-TNF. Biopsies of the neoterminal ileum at postoperative colonoscopy form M6 samples.

General observations from the study: Compared with non-smokers, active smokers at surgery showed more clonal expansions.

The chain is built from TRBV27 and TRBJ1-5; TRBD1 might be the D (5 bases). This TCR came from an adult with Crohn's disease. Sequences were obtained from ileal tissue. In nucleotides, the CDR3 is TGTGCCAGCAGTTTGTTAGGTGCAGGGTATAGCAATCAGCCCCAGCATTTT. Translated: CASSLLGAGYSNQPQHF.